This T cell receptor (beta chain) was recorded in a study of blood T cell repertoires in COVID-19. Sequencing used immunoSEQ multiplex PCR; TCRdb keeps in-frame clones, though not all of them. This repertoire shows more than 250,000 clones, roughly nine tenths found once; its top ten account for 5.5% to 7%. What was sequenced was PBMCs or T cells enriched from blood (not recorded which). The origin of this receptor is a woman aged 30 to 39 who had recovered from COVID-19.

The CDR3 loop reads CASRDRAFTEAFF. Here the CDR3 DNA reads TGTGCCAGCAGGGACAGGGCGTTCACTGAAGCTTTCTTT. The V call is TRBV6-5, the J call TRBJ1-1, with 8 bases matching TRBD1. Trimming took 6 bases from V and 4 from J; bases not matched to a gene: 4. CDR3 size: 13 residues. Germline-derived CDR1 and CDR2 are MNHEY and SVGAGI.